This entry features one T cell receptor beta chain sequence. The antigen remains undetermined. Investigators sourced about 2.2 micrograms of genomic DNA from cryopreserved PBMCs for TCR beta libraries. The CDR3 has 11 amino acids. CDR1 and CDR2 (germline): SQVTM, ANQGSEA. The junction had 3 bases not matched to a gene; V was cut back by 4 bases and J by 9 bases. Targeted sequencing depth ranged from 1 in 200,000 to 1 in 1 million T cells. Assay: immunoSEQ multiplex PCR; the TCRdb copy retains only in-frame clones and omits some. In the table there are 55,000 to 60,000 clones, approximately 54% of which are singletons. This entry belongs to a study of cytotoxic CD8 clonotypes in ibrutinib-treated CLL. Study-level points and caveats: Clonality correlated strongly with circulating CD8+ T cells and exceeded age-matched healthy donors at baseline.

The gene calls are TRBV29-1 and TRBJ2-5; 9 nucleotides match TRBD1. The specimen was PBMCs, collected at disease progression, from a patient treated with ibrutinib. This sequence was found in a human donor with chronic lymphocytic leukemia. As DNA, the CDR3 is TGCAGCGTTGTGCGACAGGGGGCCCAGTACTTC. Protein product: CSVVRQGAQYF.